Listed below are T cell receptor beta chains from one sample, sequenced in a study of T cells in Graves' hyperthyroidism and ophthalmopathy. TCRdb analysed the multiplex PCR reads with MiXCR anew, one entry per CDR3 protein. The sample has some 460,000 distinct CDR3 sequences, approximately 14% seen once. Source material: blood. These receptors all stem from a woman aged 18-30 years with Graves' hyperthyroidism. Each CDR3 is given with its conserved first and last residue. Size is stated for part of the rows, as once, few or many counts, or as a class when the clone is expanded.

j_call clone_size v_call cdr3_length cdr3_aa
TRBJ1-4 NA TRBV3-1 15 CASSQDLGRGEKLFF
TRBJ2-7 few TRBV5-5 14 CASSLQGTSREQYF
TRBJ2-5 many TRBV18 15 CASSRGRPRRETQYF
TRBJ2-5 many TRBV28 12 CASGSGKETQYF
TRBJ2-5 many TRBV27 15 CASSPRGSWGETQYF
TRBJ1-2 many TRBV6-2/TRBV6-3 16 CASSYFLEETFYGYTF
TRBJ1-4 NA TRBV20-1 11 CSARRAEKLFF
TRBJ1-1 many TRBV6-1 12 CASSWTRPEAFF
TRBJ1-5 NA TRBV6-1 15 CASTVNDFGNQPQHF
TRBJ1-2 NA TRBV5-1 14 CASSLADRAHGYTF
TRBJ1-1 many TRBV7-2 15 CASSLSKQENTEAFF